One T cell receptor (beta chain) is described in this entry. CDR3 length: 18 residues. Germline V gene data show CDR1 as SNHLY and CDR2 as FYNNEI. V was pared by 5 bases and J by 6 bases, with 16 bases of the junction left unmatched. Original processing methods: Nucleated cell number was recorded as an estimate derived from reference gene primer amplification. Assay used: immunoSEQ multiplex PCR; TCRdb lists only in-frame clones, some missing. The V and J calls and clone size were taken over from that table, and D and trimming were inferred from the DNA. The repertoire holds around 46,000 clones, with over 70% as singletons. The entry originates in a study of blood T cell repertoires in COVID-19. Across the study: The United States, Italy and Spain were the sources of the acute and convalescent COVID-19 samples. Sources were T cells, B-cell-depleted T cells, or PBMCs; the material itself was cDNA or gDNA.

V gene TRBV2 combines with J gene TRBJ1-4; the match to TRBD1 covers 9 bases. The sequenced sample was peripheral blood. The TCR sequence derives from a man in his 70s with acute or convalescent COVID-19. DNA for the CDR3: TGTGCCAGCAGTTATTCCCAACAGACCGGGACAGGGTATGAAAAACTGTTTTTT. Protein product: CASSYSQQTGTGYEKLFF.